This entry features one T cell receptor beta chain sequence. This sample is drawn from a study of blood T cell repertoires in COVID-19. Study context: Sites in the United States, Italy and Spain provided acute and convalescent COVID-19 samples. In each case, the material was cDNA or gDNA derived from T cells, B-cell-depleted T cells, or PBMCs.

CDR1 and CDR2 from the germline V gene are SNHLY and FYNNEI. Trimming at V came to 5 bases and at J to 8 bases, leaving 3 bases not matched to a gene. The CDR3 has 12 residues. Original analysis: Amplified reference gene primers provided the basis for estimating nucleated cell counts. Clones were sequenced by immunoSEQ multiplex PCR, and TCRdb holds only the in-frame ones, with some missing. The V and J calls and the clone size are those of that table, but D and trimming were determined from the DNA. There are over 250,000 clones in the sample; roughly 87% occur only once, and 13% lies in the top ten.

The V and J genes are TRBV2 and TRBJ2-1, with 7 bases that match TRBD1. Sequencing used peripheral blood. The sequence was collected from a human donor in a cohort sampled during active COVID-19. The CDR3 here is CASSRQGYEQFF. The CDR3 DNA sequence: TGTGCCAGCAGTCGACAGGGCTATGAGCAGTTCTTC.